These 18 T cell receptor beta chains originate from one sample sequenced in a study of shared clonotypes between healthy human individuals. Naive CD8 cells, CD45RO-negative and positively selected for CCR7, excluded terminally differentiated effector memory CD45RA+ cells. Only in-frame clones appear in the TCRdb table, and some are missing; sequencing was by immunoSEQ multiplex PCR. The table records about 800,000 clones, around 96% of them present only once. What was sequenced was naive CD8+ T cells sorted from blood. The receptors here all came from a man younger than 45 in good health.

This clone was recorded only once. The V gene is TRBV6-5, the J gene TRBJ2-7; no firm D call. The V gene lost 0 bases and the J gene lost 6 bases, with 9 bases spanning the gap. This CDR3 contains 13 residues. Germline V CDR1 and CDR2: MNHEY, SVGAGI. The CDR3 DNA reads TGTGCCAGCAGTTACTCGGGAAGTCTCGAGCAGTACTTC. Translation gives CASSYSGSLEQYF.

The V and J genes are TRBV7-9 and TRBJ2-1, with TRBD2 matching 8 bases. The length of the CDR3 is 15 residues. The trim removed 7 bases at V and 0 bases at J, leaving 5 bases unmatched. The germline gives CDR1 SEHNR, CDR2 FQNEAQ (reference sequence). Here the CDR3 DNA reads TGTGCCAGCACCGCGGGGGGAAGCTCCTACAATGAGCAGTTCTTC. Amino acid sequence: CASTAGGSSYNEQFF.

This clone has a single count. CDR3 loop: CASRPVAGGFHEQYF. The CDR3 DNA reads as TGTGCCAGCAGGCCGGTAGCGGGAGGTTTCCACGAGCAGTACTTC. The V and J genes are TRBV11-2 and TRBJ2-7, with 10 bases matching TRBD2. This CDR3 comprises 15 residues. Germline CDR1 and CDR2: SGHAT and FQNNGV. V gave up 6 bases and J gave up 5 bases; unmatched junction bases: 10.

Concerning this clone: Other DNA sequences in the same sample also yield this CDR3. V is TRBV5-1 and J is TRBJ1-1; no clear D gene. The V end lost 0 bases, the J end lost 0 bases, and 3 bases lay between the germline ends. The CDR3 extends over 13 amino acids. The germline V gene has CDR1 SGHRS and CDR2 YFSETQ. The DNA for the CDR3 is TGCGCCAGCAGCTTGGCCCTGAACACTGAAGCTTTCTTT. Amino acids: CASSLALNTEAFF.

This clone was detected only once. The V call is TRBV25-1, the J call TRBJ1-1; tentative D call: TRBD1 (6 bases). The germline V gene encodes CDR1 MGHDK and CDR2 SYGVNS. CDR3 length equals 15 residues. With 6 bases removed from V and 3 bases from J, the gap between germline ends came to 17 bases. The CDR3 DNA is TGTGCCAGCAGGCGTGGGGGCGCGATGGACACTGAAGCTTTCTTT. Protein sequence: CASRRGGAMDTEAFF.

The rearrangement links TRBV10-3 to TRBJ2-2, with D unresolved. Trimming removed 5 bases from V and 4 bases from J, with 5 bases in between. Germline V gene lookup returns CDR1 ENHRY and CDR2 SYGVKD. This CDR3 contains 12 residues. CDR3: CAISLTTGELFF. The CDR3 region has the DNA TGTGCCATCAGTCTTACCACCGGGGAGCTGTTTTTT.

The chain uses TRBV7-9 and TRBJ2-2; 7 positions agree with TRBD1. CDR1 and CDR2 (germline): SEHNR, FQNEAQ (reference sequence). The CDR3 length is 16 residues. J was trimmed by 5 bases and V by 1 base; bases with no gene match: 7. CDR3 sequence (DNA): TGTGCCAGCAGCTTAGGTGGACAGGTTATTACCGGGGAGCTGTTTTTT. Its translation is CASSLGGQVITGELFF.

The chain links TRBV27 to TRBJ2-1; D is possibly TRBD1 or TRBD2 (5 bases each). The V end was cut by 5 bases, the J end by 6 bases, with 14 bases between. This CDR3 is 14 amino acids long. Per germline, CDR1 MNHEY and CDR2 SMNVEV (reference sequence). CDR3 residues: CASSPRDPGNEQFF. The CDR3 DNA is TGTGCCAGCAGTCCCCGGGACCCGGGCAATGAGCAGTTCTTC.

The J gene is TRBJ2-1, the V gene TRBV7-9; TRBD1 is a possible D gene (5 bases). Trimming took 5 bases from V and 4 from J, leaving 9 bases between them. The CDR3 length is 13 residues. Germline CDR1 reads SEHNR; CDR2 reads FQNEAQ (reference sequence). Here the CDR3 DNA reads TGTGCCAGCAGCGACACAGGATACAATGAGCAGTTCTTC. Translated: CASSDTGYNEQFF.

V usage is TRBV6-1 and J usage is TRBJ2-6; tentatively, D is TRBD1 (6 bases). The CDR3 has 14 residues. CDR1 is MNHNS and CDR2 is SASEGT in the germline V gene. V lost 2 bases to trimming and J lost 7 bases, with 9 bases between them. DNA of the CDR3: TGTGCCAGCAGTGAACTAGGGGGTGCCAACGTCCTGACTTTC. This translates into CASSELGGANVLTF.

This chain uses TRBV28 with TRBJ2-5; 12 positions match TRBD1. The CDR3 sequence is 16 residues long. V shed 4 bases and J 2 bases; nucleotides not matched to a gene: 5. Germline V lookup: CDR1 MDHEN, CDR2 SYDVKM. Here the CDR3 reads CASSSRDRGRQETQYF. Here the CDR3 DNA reads TGTGCCAGCAGTTCCCGGGACAGGGGGCGGCAAGAGACCCAGTACTTC.

V usage is TRBV9 and J usage is TRBJ2-1, with 8 bases matching TRBD2. The CDR3 length is 17 residues. V was pared by 0 bases and J by 7 bases, with 12 bases of the junction left unmatched. Germline lookup yields CDR1 SGDLS and CDR2 YYNGEE. The CDR3: CASSVDPGLGVDNEQFF. CDR3 coding DNA: TGTGCCAGCAGCGTAGACCCGGGACTAGGTGTGGATAATGAGCAGTTCTTC.

CDR3 sequence reads: CASSWVSGRAGETQYF. CDR3 bases: TGTGCCAGCAGTTGGGTTAGCGGGAGGGCCGGGGAGACCCAGTACTTC. The rearrangement uses TRBV27 and TRBJ2-5; 11 positions match TRBD2. The CDR3 covers 16 residues. Germline assignment: CDR1 MNHEY and CDR2 SMNVEV (reference sequence). After removal of 4 bases from V and 5 bases from J, the junction contained 9 bases not matched to a gene.

The rearrangement uses TRBV9 and TRBJ2-7; 8 nucleotides agree with TRBD1. With V trimmed by 3 bases and J by 4 bases, 9 bases remained unmatched. CDR1 is SGDLS, CDR2 YYNGEE, per germline. This CDR3 contains 15 residues. CDR3 amino acids: CASSEGQGRRYEQYF. The CDR3 DNA is TGTGCCAGCAGCGAAGGACAGGGCCGTCGGTACGAGCAGTACTTC.

The genes are TRBV9 and TRBJ2-1; 10 bases line up with TRBD1. Germline V gives CDR1 SGDLS, CDR2 YYNGEE. The CDR3 spans 16 residues. The J segment lost 3 bases and the V segment lost 0 bases, leaving 3 bases of the junction unmatched. The CDR3 protein is CASSVVGTGVYNEQFF. The CDR3 DNA reads as TGTGCCAGCAGCGTAGTCGGGACAGGGGTCTACAATGAGCAGTTCTTC.

Comments on this clone: The same CDR3 also results from other DNA sequences found in this sample. The V and J genes are TRBV18 and TRBJ2-3; D ambiguous. Looked up from germline, CDR1 is KGHSH and CDR2 is LQKENI. The germline V and J ends were trimmed by 6 bases and 4 bases, with 5 bases remaining between them. This CDR3 contains 11 residues. The chain's CDR3 is CASSPSDTQYF. The CDR3 nucleotides read TGTGCCAGCTCTCCTTCAGATACGCAGTATTTT.

CDR3 in amino acids: CASSVEGGGYNEQFF. CDR3 nucleotide sequence: TGTGCCAGCAGCGTAGAAGGGGGAGGGTACAATGAGCAGTTCTTC. This chain connects TRBV9 to TRBJ2-1; D might be TRBD2 (7 bases). The CDR3 runs to 15 residues. The V gene's germline CDR1 is SGDLS and CDR2 YYNGEE. The V end lost 0 bases, the J end lost 4 bases, and 11 bases lay between the germline ends. The full variable domain, rest sourced from reference TRBV9 and TRBJ2-1, is DSGVTQTPKHLITATGQRVTLRCSPRSGDLSVYWYQQSLDQGLQFLIQYYNGEERAKGNILERFSAQQFPDLHSELNLSSLELGDSALYFCASSVEGGGYNEQFFGPGTRLTVL.

The chain employs TRBV28 and TRBJ2-7; the match to TRBD2 covers 7 bases. The V gene end was trimmed by 6 bases and the J gene end by 5 bases; junction bases not matched to a gene: 16. CDR3 length equals 16 residues. The germline V gene has CDR1 MDHEN and CDR2 SYDVKM. In DNA form, the CDR3 reads TGTGCCAGCAGCCTACTGGCGGGAGCGGCTTCGGACGAGCAGTACTTC. Protein: CASSLLAGAASDEQYF.